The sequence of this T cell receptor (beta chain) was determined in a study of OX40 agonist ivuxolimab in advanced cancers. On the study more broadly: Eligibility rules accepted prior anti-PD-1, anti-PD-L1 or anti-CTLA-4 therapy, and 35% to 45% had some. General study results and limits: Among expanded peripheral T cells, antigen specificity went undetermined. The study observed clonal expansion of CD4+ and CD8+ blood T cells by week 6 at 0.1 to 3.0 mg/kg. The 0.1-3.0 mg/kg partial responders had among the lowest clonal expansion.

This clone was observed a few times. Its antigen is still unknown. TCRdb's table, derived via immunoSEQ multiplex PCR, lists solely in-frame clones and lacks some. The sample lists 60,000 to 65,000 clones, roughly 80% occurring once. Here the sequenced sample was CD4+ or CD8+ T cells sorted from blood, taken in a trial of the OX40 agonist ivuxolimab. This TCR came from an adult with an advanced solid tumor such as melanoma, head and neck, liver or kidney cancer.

This CDR3 is CAWSVLSGFDTEAFF. CDR3 in DNA: TGTGCCTGGAGTGTACTATCTGGGTTTGACACTGAAGCTTTCTTT. The V gene is TRBV30, the J gene TRBJ1-1; D gene ambiguous. This CDR3 is 15 amino acids long. Germline CDR1 reads GTSNPN; CDR2 reads SVGIG (reference sequence). Deletions cut 0 bases from V and 3 bases from J, with 14 bases between.